This T cell receptor beta chain was retrieved from a study of T cells in Graves' hyperthyroidism and ophthalmopathy (dated by TCRdb to about 2019). With respect to the entire study: Peripheral blood was collected at initial diagnosis, before any treatment. TCR V-J signatures able to tell the groups apart were searched for in a discovery cohort of 95 or so patients, of whom over 40 had Graves' ophthalmopathy and about 60 had stable Graves' hyperthyroidism. An independent validation cohort of 18 to 20 hyperthyroidism patients and roughly 16 patients who later progressed to ophthalmopathy tested prospective prediction of ophthalmopathy. For training and testing, the 100 or so patients in the discovery cohort were randomly divided in a 7:3 ratio. In roughly six Graves' hyperthyroidism patients, the study also compared T-cell repertoires from thyroid tissue with T-cell repertoires from blood. Following sampling, methimazole starting at 30 mg daily was given to hyperthyroidism patients, and high-dose intravenous methylprednisolone was given to ophthalmopathy patients. TCR Vbeta CDR3 sequencing of 135 peripheral blood samples (over 40 ophthalmopathy, under 80 hyperthyroidism and approximately 17 progressor patients) is reported in the paper.

About this clonotype: Its specific antigen is unknown. Base qualities are not recorded, but no much larger clone differs from it by a single base.

Ophthalmopathy patients had moderately to severely active disease, with a Clinical Activity Score of 3 or more, a NOSPECS grade of 4 or more, and a disease duration of less than 3 months. Patients with uncontrolled infections, other autoimmune diseases, pregnancy or lactation were excluded. Clinical symptoms, serum thyroxine and TRAb, thyroid ultrasound, and orbital computed tomography formed the basis for the diagnoses. PBMCs were isolated from 8 to 10 ml of fresh peripheral blood by Ficoll-Paque density gradient centrifugation. Total RNA was extracted using Trizol reagent, and RNA quality was assessed on an Agilent 2100 Bioanalyzer. V is reduced by 6 bases and J by 9 bases, leaving a spacing of 15 bases between them. The CDR3 has 12 amino acids, counting the end cysteine and phenylalanine. Of the read, only the CDR3 DNA is kept; its 36 bases are in frame from base 1. CDR1 and CDR2, looked up from the germline V gene, are MNHNS and SASEGT.

Study-wide conclusions, independent of this receptor: A model built on a 13 V-J signature distinguished ophthalmopathy from stable hyperthyroidism, reaching approximately 89% sensitivity and around 81% specificity in cross-validation and 80%/75% in testing. In validation, the model predicted progression to ophthalmopathy with 65% to 71% sensitivity and less than 80% specificity, a median of around 6.6 months before onset. Sample size was not statistically predetermined, and blinding of investigators to group allocation was not performed. Most expanded thyroid clonotypes (frequency above 0.001) were also found in blood, which suggests that blood repertoires may mirror thyroid immune responses.

Amplification of TCR beta CDR3 regions was carried out from RNA transcripts. A first-round RT-PCR of the TCR CDR3 used the HTBI primer set with the Qiagen OneStep RT-PCR kit. A second multiplex PCR round built the libraries, followed by size selection and purification. Sequencing of the libraries was done on an Illumina HiSeq2000 using paired-end 100 bp reads. Turning to the authors' computational methods: SOAPnuke was used to process the raw data, removing reads that contained adapters or uncalled bases, had a mean Phred below 15, or lacked an exact match to the constant primer or identifier. COPE v1.2.5 was used to merge high-quality paired reads, and clonotypes were defined as unique nucleotide sequences. MiTCR v1.1 was used to align clonotypes to the IMGT TRBV, TRBD and TRBJ reference segments. The analysis included only V-J combinations with a frequency above 0.0001, which together covered 98% to 99.2% of the repertoires. The TCS score was defined as F50 (clonal expansion) divided by E x V (chaos), with BLOSUM62-based TCRdist calculated between CDR3 peptides within each V-J. Welch's t-statistics and random forest reduced fewer than 600 V-J features to roughly 13, which were used in a naive Bayes classifier (R e1071). TCRdb took the public reads, trimmed them with fastp at Q25, ran MiXCR for clone calling and kept in-frame beta chains. Every distinct CDR3 protein forms one entry, paired with its most common genes and DNA. The V and J calls reflect TCRdb's pipeline rather than the authors' work. In all, the sample holds 200,000 to 250,000 distinct CDR3 sequences, and around 25% of those were seen once. The ten largest clones represent about a third of the sample.

This receptor chain uses TRBV6-1 and TRBJ2-7; the D gene cannot be resolved reliably. The receptor was derived from a woman aged 35 to 49 with Graves' ophthalmopathy. Sequencing was done on a sample of blood. The sequence in DNA is TGTGCCAGCAGAGTCGGGCCTGAGAGGCAGTACTTC. This sequence encodes CASRVGPERQYF.